The sequence of this T cell receptor beta chain was determined in a study of blood T cell repertoires in COVID-19. Study in general: Nucleic acid was either cDNA or gDNA, and it came from T cells, B-cell-depleted T cells, or PBMCs.

The protocol was immunoSEQ multiplex PCR, while the TCRdb copy is restricted to in-frame clones and leaves out a portion. The data contain 150,000 to 200,000 clones, around 87% of them seen just once; the ten biggest clones take up more than 0.75%. Trimming left V 3 bases short and J 0 bases short, with 12 bases between. Germline V gene data show CDR1 as SEHNR and CDR2 as FQNEAQ (reference sequence). There are 16 residues in the CDR3. The receptor comes from a man between 18 and 35 years old with acute or convalescent COVID-19. The sample was peripheral blood. This chain connects TRBV7-9 to TRBJ1-3; unclear D gene. CDR3 bases: TGTGCCAGCAGCTTTACCCTAGCGAGCTCTGGAAACACCATATATTTT. The encoded protein is CASSFTLASSGNTIYF.